Below are 21 T cell receptor beta chains sequenced from a single sample in a study of tumor-infiltrating lymphocytes in primary liver carcinoma. Using a constant-region primer together with ProtoScript II reverse transcriptase, TCR beta cDNA was made from about 500 ng of total RNA. For TCR beta, libraries were produced by three nested multiplex PCR rounds using slightly modified ARM-PCR. A C-beta reverse primer and TRBV1-TRBV30 forward primers served in each of the first two PCR rounds, at about 9 cycles apiece. TCRdb processed the multiplex PCR reads anew with MiXCR; each CDR3 protein has one entry. The table lists a few hundred thousand distinct CDR3 sequences, around 50% of them singletons. Blood RNA was derived from unsorted whole blood, and germline DNA was extracted too. The sequencing input was peripheral blood. The origin of the receptors is a woman aged 30 to 39 with primary liver carcinoma and hepatitis B virus infection.

A word on this clonotype: A read error is possible here, since a much larger clone lies one base away. This sequence joins TRBV6-1 and TRBJ2-7; possible D gene TRBD2, 6 bases. V was shortened by 5 bases and J by 6 bases, with 17 bases between the two germline ends. The V gene's germline CDR1 is MNHNS and CDR2 SASEGT. The CDR3 extends over 14 amino acids. The CDR3 DNA reads TGTGCCAGCAGTAACCCGGGAGTGGGGCTCGAGCAGTACTTC. This codes for CASSNPGVGLEQYF.

Details on this clonotype: This sequence may be a read error, since a much larger clone differs from it by one base. The chain carries TRBV11-2 and TRBJ2-7; D unclear. The CDR3 consists of 13 residues. The germline CDR1 and CDR2 sequences are SGHAT and FQNNGV. The CDR3 protein is CASSWASPYEHYF. The CDR3, as DNA: TGTGCCAGCAGCTGGGCGAGCCCCTACGAGCACTACTTC.

This clonotype was seen only a few times. V gene TRBV6-1 combines with J gene TRBJ1-5; D call uncertain. The V gene lost 4 bases and the J gene lost 0 bases, with 7 bases spanning the gap. Per germline, CDR1 MNHNS and CDR2 SASEGT. CDR3 size: 14 residues. In DNA form, the CDR3 reads TGTGCCAGCAGTGCCGGGGTTAGCAATCAGCCCCAGCATTTT. It codes for CASSAGVSNQPQHF.

This clonotype was picked up many times. This chain connects TRBV6-6 to TRBJ2-7; D might be TRBD1 (6 bases). Germline lookup yields CDR1 MNHNY and CDR2 SVGAGI (reference sequence). The CDR3 is 13 residues long. The V end was cut by 2 bases, the J end by 3 bases, with 8 bases between. The CDR3 DNA is TGTGCCAGCAGTTACGTGGACAGCTACGAGCAGTACTTC. It is translated as CASSYVDSYEQYF.

As concerns this clonotype: At one end the junction does not follow the germline gene, possibly because of a read error. The chain carries TRBV28 and TRBJ1-2, with no clear D. There are 13 residues in the CDR3. From germline, CDR1 is MDHEN and CDR2 SYDVKM. CDR3 residues: CASRNWSNYGYTF. DNA for the CDR3: TGTGCCAGCAGAAACTGGTCTAACTATGGCTACACCTTT.

This clonotype was detected many times. This chain uses TRBV6-6 with TRBJ2-7; a possible D gene is TRBD1 (7 bases). The germline CDR1 and CDR2 sequences are MNHNY and SVGAGI (reference sequence). The CDR3 extends over 15 amino acids. The V gene lost 2 bases and the J gene lost 4 bases, with 15 bases spanning the gap. CDR3 sequence: CASSYPAQGGYEQYF. The DNA for the CDR3 is TGTGCCAGCAGTTACCCTGCCCAGGGGGGTTACGAGCAGTACTTC.

This clonotype came up a few times. V and J are TRBV12-3 or TRBV12-4 and TRBJ1-1; D is perhaps TRBD1 (5 bases). V was trimmed by 5 bases and J by 0 bases, leaving 25 bases between them. CDR3 length equals 19 residues. CDR3 residues: CASSPFGRGLQLMNTEAFF. DNA of the CDR3: TGTGCCAGCAGTCCATTTGGGAGGGGCCTACAATTAATGAACACTGAAGCTTTCTTT.

As concerns this clonotype: A much larger clone differs by one base, so this may be a read error. DNA of the CDR3: TGCAGCGTTTCGTTGGGGAACACCGGGGAGCTGTTTTTT. Its translation is CSVSLGNTGELFF. V is TRBV29-1 and J is TRBJ2-2; no clear D gene. CDR1 is SQVTM and CDR2 is ANQGSEA in the germline V gene. The V gene lost 5 bases and the J gene lost 1 base, with 8 bases spanning the gap. The CDR3 consists of 13 residues.

As concerns this clonotype: A single base separates this from a much larger clone, so it may be a read error. V usage is TRBV29-1 and J usage is TRBJ1-1, with no clear D. Germline CDR1 and CDR2: SQVTM and ANQGSEA. The CDR3 runs to 13 residues. V lost 7 bases, J lost 0 bases, and 12 bases lay in between. CDR3 residues: CSAKRRMNTEAFF. CDR3 DNA: TGCAGCGCAAAACGGCGAATGAACACTGAAGCTTTCTTT.

A word on this clonotype: The CDR3 does not close with the conserved phenylalanine or tryptophan, likely indicating a read error. The CDR3 region has the DNA TGTGCCGGCAGCTCCCCCGTAGGGGTCAACTATGGCTACACCTTA. Protein sequence: CAGSSPVGVNYGYTL. The chain couples TRBV11-2 to TRBJ1-2; maybe TRBD1 (5 bases). CDR3 length: 15 residues. Germline V lookup: CDR1 SGHAT, CDR2 FQNNGV.

In this sample, this clonotype turned up many times. The rearrangement links TRBV12-3 or TRBV12-4 to TRBJ2-5, with a weak D call TRBD1 (6 bases). Trimming left V 6 bases short and J 7 bases short, with 15 bases between. The CDR3 covers 13 residues. The CDR3 loop is CASSLELTGTQYF. CDR3 bases: TGTGCCAGCAGCCTCGAGCTGACAGGGACCCAGTACTTC.

In regard to this clonotype: The junction does not match germline at one end; this may be a read error. The rearrangement links TRBV7-9 to TRBJ2-7; the D is unclear. The germline V gene has CDR1 SEHNR and CDR2 FQNEAQ (reference sequence). This CDR3 region has 14 residues. As DNA, the CDR3 is TGTGCCAGCAGCTTAGCCGTGAGAGGCTACGAGCAGTACTTT. Residues: CASSLAVRGYEQYF.

The chain has TRBV5-1 and TRBJ2-3, with a possible D match to TRBD1 (5 bases). The CDR3 is 14 residues long. Trimming shortened V by 6 bases and J by 3 bases, and 14 bases separated the two germline ends. From germline, CDR1 is SGHRS and CDR2 YFSETQ. In DNA, the CDR3 is TGCGCCAGCAAGGCAGGGATGGTTACAGATACGCAGTATTTT. It codes for CASKAGMVTDTQYF.

As to this clonotype: Being one base from a much bigger clone, this may be a read error. The rearrangement joins TRBV6-2 or TRBV6-3 to TRBJ1-1; perhaps TRBD1 as D (6 bases). Germline CDR1 is MNHEY and CDR2 is SVGEGT. This CDR3 spans 11 amino acids. In nucleotides, the CDR3 is TGTGACAGCAGGACGAGGGGGGAAGCTTTCTTT. It encodes CDSRTRGEAFF.

Details on this clonotype: Just one base apart from a much larger clone, this may be a read error. The rearrangement joins TRBV29-1 to TRBJ2-1, with 14 bases aligning to TRBD2. Germline lookup yields CDR1 SQVTM and CDR2 ANQGSEA. Trimming at V came to 5 bases and at J to 3 bases, leaving 6 bases not matched to a gene. The CDR3 loop spans 16 amino acids. In DNA, the CDR3 is TGCAGCGTTCCAGGACTAGCGGGAGGAAGCTACAATGAGCAGTTCTTC. Residues: CSVPGLAGGSYNEQFF.

J is TRBJ2-7 and V is TRBV24-1, with D perhaps assigned TRBD1 or TRBD2 (5 bases each). The length of the CDR3 is 16 residues. V shed 4 bases and J shed 2 bases, with 17 bases lying between them. The germline CDR1 and CDR2 sequences are KGHDR and SFDVKD. Here the CDR3 reads CATSDAPGTGTYEQYF. The DNA of the CDR3 is TGTGCCACCAGTGACGCCCCCGGGACGGGGACCTACGAGCAGTACTTC.

This clonotype was seen more than once but under ten times. The CDR3 DNA is TGTGCCAGCAGCCCCGGACTAGCGGGAGGATCTAGGGAATCAGATACGCAGTATTTT. Translation: CASSPGLAGGSRESDTQYF. The chain carries TRBV7-9 and TRBJ2-3; 14 bases map to TRBD2. V lost 5 bases and J lost 4; bases outside the gene matches: 14. From germline, CDR1 is SEHNR and CDR2 FQNEAQ (reference sequence). The CDR3 has 19 amino acids.

The rearrangement uses TRBV6-5 and TRBJ1-4; 9 nucleotides match TRBD1. The length of the CDR3 is 17 residues. Germline lookup yields CDR1 MNHEY and CDR2 SVGAGI. With 0 bases clipped from V and 8 bases from J, the junction kept 10 bases outside the gene matches. DNA for the CDR3: TGTGCCAGCAGTTACTCAAGGACAGGGGTCCCCCACGAAAAACTGTTTTTT. Protein: CASSYSRTGVPHEKLFF.

This clonotype was found a few times. The chain joins TRBV4-3 to TRBJ2-3; D is uncertain. In germline, CDR1 is LGHNA, CDR2 YSLEER. Deletions cut 4 bases from V and 2 bases from J, with 10 bases between. The CDR3 runs to 14 residues. CDR3 sequence reads: CASSRSADTDTQYF. The DNA for the CDR3 is TGCGCCAGCAGCCGTAGTGCCGACACAGATACGCAGTATTTT.

This clonotype has a handful of counts. J is TRBJ2-3 and V is TRBV12-3 or TRBV12-4; D ambiguous. Trimming pared 6 bases from V and 2 bases from J, leaving 9 bases between. This CDR3 spans 13 amino acids. CDR3 region: CASRPLHTDTQYF. In nucleotides, the CDR3 is TGTGCCAGCAGGCCGCTGCACACAGATACGCAGTATTTT.

This clonotype was seen only once. A read error is possible here, since a much larger clone lies one base away. In DNA, the CDR3 is TGTGCCAGCAGAGGACAACCCAATCAGCCCCAGCATTTT. It codes for CASRGQPNQPQHF. The chain recombines TRBV6-5 with TRBJ1-5; tentative D call: TRBD1 (5 bases). Germline assignment: CDR1 MNHEY and CDR2 SVGAGI. V lost 6 bases to trimming and J lost 3 bases, with 9 bases between them. The CDR3 extends over 13 amino acids.